Here is one T cell receptor (beta chain) with its context. As yet, its antigen is unknown. The CDR3 runs to 16 residues. The germline gives CDR1 MDHEN, CDR2 SYDVKM. The V and J ends lost 4 bases and 4 bases respectively, with 16 bases between them. Profiled with immunoSEQ multiplex PCR; TCRdb holds only in-frame clones, not every one. The table includes approximately 82,000 clones, 86% detected once. The data belong to a study of OX40 agonist ivuxolimab in advanced cancers. The study, taken as a whole, reports: With doses of 0.1-3.0 mg/kg, partial responders showed among the lowest clonal expansion. Blood T cells, both CD4+ and CD8+, expanded clonally by week 6 at 0.1 to 3.0 mg/kg.

The origin of this receptor is an adult with an advanced solid tumor such as melanoma, head and neck, liver or kidney cancer. The sample consisted of CD4+ or CD8+ T cells sorted from blood, taken in a trial of the OX40 agonist ivuxolimab. This rearrangement joins TRBV28 to TRBJ2-2, with a possible D match to TRBD2 (5 bases). The CDR3 sequence is CASSSLPGGRTGELFF. In DNA form, the CDR3 reads TGTGCCAGCAGTTCCCTCCCCGGAGGACGCACCGGGGAGCTGTTTTTT.